These T cell receptor beta chains were read from a single sample in a study of human T cells and chemical hapten exposure. Via MiXCR, TCRdb re-called the RACE reads, giving one row per CDR3 protein. The repertoire holds tens of thousands of distinct CDR3 sequences, with approximately 6.7% as singletons. Source: whole blood, taken in connection with sensitization to the hapten diphenylcyclopropenone (DPC). Receptors were obtained from a woman aged 25 to 39 with alopecia areata. Some clones in this sample may be carry-over from other donors' samples. Each CDR3 is given with its conserved first and last residue.

V	J	CDR3
TRBV2	TRBJ1-5	CASSMNRVGQPQHF
TRBV2	TRBJ2-1	CASSEPVPSNEQFF
TRBV7-3	TRBJ1-1	CASSPQMNTEAFF
TRBV19	TRBJ1-6	CASNAERSSYNSPLHF
TRBV12-3/TRBV12-4	TRBJ1-5	CASRRSGLGPQHF
TRBV9	TRBJ2-7	CASSVGGDNTYEQYF
TRBV20-1	TRBJ2-7	CSARDASSYEQYF
TRBV14	TRBJ1-6	CASSQGLYNSPLHF
TRBV5-1	TRBJ1-1	CASSSTSMDNAEAFF
TRBV20-1	TRBJ1-1	CSARPGQAKREAFF
TRBV2	TRBJ1-4	CASSDQLGLQLFF
TRBV5-4	TRBJ2-3	CASSLIAGAPDTQYF
TRBV7-9	TRBJ1-5	CASSLGGFPGQPQHF
TRBV5-6	TRBJ1-1	CASSPYSGQGTAEAFF
TRBV7-9	TRBJ2-2	CASRGTGGAPANTGELFF
TRBV20-1	TRBJ2-2	CSAKRASGGNTGELFF
TRBV19	TRBJ1-2	CASRQDSGTNYGYTF
TRBV6-4	TRBJ1-1	CASSGGGEAFF
TRBV6-5	TRBJ2-3	CASSYSIVGGPTDTQYF
TRBV12-3/TRBV12-4	TRBJ2-3	CASSFPSTDTQYF
TRBV4-2	TRBJ2-7	CASSPWAGNSYEQYF
TRBV4-1	TRBJ1-5	CASSQVGGSSNQPQHF
TRBV2	TRBJ2-5	CASNRLVGETQYF
TRBV19	TRBJ1-5	CASSIGDSNQPQHF
TRBV20-1	TRBJ1-5	CSARDETSNQPQHF
TRBV10-3	TRBJ2-3	CAIKGTSGGAGDTQYF
TRBV2	TRBJ2-2	CASSERQAPSTGELFF
TRBV7-2	TRBJ2-3	CASSFGLAGAPSTDTQYF
TRBV5-1	TRBJ1-1	CASSLSLRTGETEAFF
TRBV11-1	TRBJ1-3	CASSLLSGAGNTIYF
TRBV20-1	TRBJ2-1	CSASDAHGVGYNEQFF
TRBV20-1	TRBJ2-7	CSAHLLDSTYEQYF
TRBV5-1	TRBJ2-3	CASSLNGGTDTQYF
TRBV20-1	TRBJ2-5	CSARPRDGETQYF
TRBV12-3/TRBV12-4	TRBJ1-4	CASSPQVHPRLGKLFF
TRBV5-1	TRBJ1-1	CASSLDRTAMGTEAFF
TRBV12-3/TRBV12-4	TRBJ2-3	CASRSDRPSTDTQYF
TRBV5-1	TRBJ1-2	CASSLGSNNKPSF
TRBV6-4	TRBJ2-2	CASSESEYGELFF
TRBV7-9	TRBJ1-1	CASSSNREADAEAFF
TRBV4-2	TRBJ2-3	CASSPAPGLAGVSDTQYF
TRBV2	TRBJ2-7	CASSVDGHEQYF
TRBV3-1	TRBJ1-6	CASSQPDRDSPLHF
TRBV2	TRBJ2-6	CASRWIRSGANVLTF
TRBV5-4	TRBJ2-4	CASSLAADTNIQYF
TRBV12-3/TRBV12-4	TRBJ1-6	CASSLGHSPLHF
TRBV18	TRBJ1-1	CASSPHNTEAFF
TRBV7-6	TRBJ1-5	CASSKSTAGNQPQHF